This T cell receptor beta chain comes out of a study of T cell repertoires in cytomegalovirus infection. Across the study: Both a matching HLA type and CMV infection were indicated by public TCR beta signatures.

Whole-study results and caveats: Predominance within the ex vivo response was attributable to HLA-C-restricted CMV-specific TCR beta clonotypes. Public TCR beta family frequency separated CMV-and-HLA carriers, including in an independent cohort.

The CDR3 runs 11 residues. V lost 5 bases and J lost 1, with 2 bases in between. In this sample, this clonotype turned up a few times. Its antigen is not identified. From the reads, TCRdb called clonotypes with MiXCR, one entry per CDR3 protein. The sample lists under 150,000 distinct CDR3 sequences; under 30% were seen once. The V call is TRBV12-3 or TRBV12-4, the J call TRBJ1-1; D is unclear. The specimen was PBMCs, sequenced either directly or after in vitro stimulation (not recorded which). This TCR was sampled from a human donor in good health (CMV status not recorded). Some clones in this sample may be carry-over from other donors' samples. The CDR3 DNA reads TGTGCCAGCAGTAAGAACACTGAAGCTTTCTTT. It yields the protein CASSKNTEAFF.